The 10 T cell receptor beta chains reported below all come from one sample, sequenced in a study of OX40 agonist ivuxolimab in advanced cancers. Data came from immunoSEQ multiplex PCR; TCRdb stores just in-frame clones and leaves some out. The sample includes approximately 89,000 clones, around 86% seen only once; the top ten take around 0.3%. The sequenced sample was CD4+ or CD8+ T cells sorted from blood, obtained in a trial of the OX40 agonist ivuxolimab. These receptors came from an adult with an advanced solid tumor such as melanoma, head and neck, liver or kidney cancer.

CDR3 sequence reads: CASSLGAGSNSPLHF. In DNA, the CDR3 is TGTGCCAGCAGCTTAGGGGCGGGAAGTAATTCACCCCTCCACTTT. The chain carries TRBV7-8 and TRBJ1-6; D is uncertain. CDR1 and CDR2 (germline): SGHVS, FQNEAQ. The CDR3 spans 15 residues. V was pared by 1 base and J by 6 bases, with 10 bases between.

The DNA for the CDR3 is TGTGCCAGCCACCTGGACAGGTACAATCAGCCCCAGCATTTT. Protein sequence: CASHLDRYNQPQHF. This chain uses TRBV21-1 with TRBJ1-5; whether TRBD1, the table's D call, matches the DNA was not checked. TRBV21-1 is a listed pseudogene. CDR3 length: 14 amino acids.

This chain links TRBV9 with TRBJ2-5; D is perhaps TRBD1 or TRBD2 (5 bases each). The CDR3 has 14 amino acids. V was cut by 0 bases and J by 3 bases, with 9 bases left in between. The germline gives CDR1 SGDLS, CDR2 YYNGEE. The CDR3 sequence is CASSVDLGEETQYF. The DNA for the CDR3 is TGTGCCAGCAGCGTAGACTTGGGGGAAGAGACCCAGTACTTC.

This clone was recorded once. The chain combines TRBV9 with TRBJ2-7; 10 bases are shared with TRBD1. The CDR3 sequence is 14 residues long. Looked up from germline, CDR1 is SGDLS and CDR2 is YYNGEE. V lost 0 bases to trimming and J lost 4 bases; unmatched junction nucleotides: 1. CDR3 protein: CASSVGQGAYEQYF. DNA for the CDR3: TGTGCCAGCAGCGTAGGACAGGGGGCGTACGAGCAGTACTTC.

The CDR3 bases are TGTGCCAGCAGCCTACGGGGGACCGAGACCCAGTACTTC. The encoded protein is CASSLRGTETQYF. The chain carries TRBV7-2 and TRBJ2-5; tentatively, D is TRBD2 (6 bases). Germline-derived CDR1 and CDR2 are SGHTA and FQGNSA. The CDR3 extends over 13 amino acids. The V and J ends lost 5 bases and 5 bases respectively, with 12 bases between them.

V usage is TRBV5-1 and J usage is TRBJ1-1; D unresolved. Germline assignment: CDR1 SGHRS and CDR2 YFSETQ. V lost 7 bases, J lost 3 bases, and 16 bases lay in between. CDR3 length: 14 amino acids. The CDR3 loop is CASRGGLNDTEAFF. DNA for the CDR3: TGCGCCAGCCGAGGAGGGTTAAACGACACTGAAGCTTTCTTT.

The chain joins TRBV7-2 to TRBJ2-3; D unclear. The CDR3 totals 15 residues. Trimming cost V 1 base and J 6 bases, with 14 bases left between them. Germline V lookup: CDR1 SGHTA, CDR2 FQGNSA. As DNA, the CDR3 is TGTGCCAGCAGCTTAGTCTCCCAAATTGGGGATACGCAGTATTTT. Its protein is CASSLVSQIGDTQYF. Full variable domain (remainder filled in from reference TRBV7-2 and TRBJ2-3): GAGVSQSPSNKVTEKGKDVELRCDPISGHTALYWYRQSLGQGLEFLIYFQGNSAPDKSGLPSDRFSAERTGGSVSTLTIQRTQQEDSAVYLCASSLVSQIGDTQYFGPGTRLTVL.

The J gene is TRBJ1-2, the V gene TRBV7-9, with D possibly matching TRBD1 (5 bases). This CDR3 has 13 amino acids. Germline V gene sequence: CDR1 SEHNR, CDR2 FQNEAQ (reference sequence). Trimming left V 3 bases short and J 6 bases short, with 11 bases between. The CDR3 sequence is CASSFAQVNGYTF. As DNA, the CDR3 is TGTGCCAGCAGCTTCGCACAGGTCAATGGCTACACCTTC.

In nucleotides, the CDR3 is TGTGCCAGCAGTTCGACAGGAAGGAACACTGAAGCTTTCTTT. Its protein product is CASSSTGRNTEAFF. This chain uses TRBV6-5 with TRBJ1-1; tentative D call: TRBD1 (6 bases). The CDR3 consists of 14 residues. Germline lookup yields CDR1 MNHEY and CDR2 SVGAGI. V lost 4 bases and J 1 base, leaving 10 bases between the germline ends.

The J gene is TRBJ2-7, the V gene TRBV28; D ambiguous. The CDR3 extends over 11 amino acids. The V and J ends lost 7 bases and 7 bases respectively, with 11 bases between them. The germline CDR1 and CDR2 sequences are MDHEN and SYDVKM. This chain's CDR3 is CASTGRVEQYF. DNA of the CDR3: TGTGCCAGCACGGGTCGAGTAGAGCAGTACTTC.